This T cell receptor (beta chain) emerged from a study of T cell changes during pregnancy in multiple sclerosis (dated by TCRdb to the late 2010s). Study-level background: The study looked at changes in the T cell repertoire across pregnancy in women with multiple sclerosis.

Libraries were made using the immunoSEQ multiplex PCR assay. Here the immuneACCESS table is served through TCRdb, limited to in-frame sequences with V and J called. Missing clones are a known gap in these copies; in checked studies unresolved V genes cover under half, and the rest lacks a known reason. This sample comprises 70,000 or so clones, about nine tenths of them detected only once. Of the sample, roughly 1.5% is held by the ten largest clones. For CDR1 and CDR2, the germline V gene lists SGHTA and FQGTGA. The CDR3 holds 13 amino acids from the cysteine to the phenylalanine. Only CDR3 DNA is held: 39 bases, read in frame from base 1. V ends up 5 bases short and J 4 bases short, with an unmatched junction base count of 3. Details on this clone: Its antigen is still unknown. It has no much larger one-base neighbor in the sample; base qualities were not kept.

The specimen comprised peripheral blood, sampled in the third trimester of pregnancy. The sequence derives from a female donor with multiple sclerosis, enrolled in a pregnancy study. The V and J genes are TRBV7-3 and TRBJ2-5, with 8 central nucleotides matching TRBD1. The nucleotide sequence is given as TGTGCCAGCAGCCAGGACAGGGCAGAGACCCAGTACTTC. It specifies CASSQDRAETQYF.